This T cell receptor (beta chain) was captured by sequencing in a study of blood T cell repertoires in COVID-19. Study-wide context: The origin of the acute and convalescent COVID-19 samples was the United States, Italy and Spain. T cells, B-cell-depleted T cells, or PBMCs provided the cDNA or gDNA that served as material.

Per the original methods: Cell counts per sample came from amplifying reference gene primers. This table comes from immunoSEQ multiplex PCR, and its TCRdb copy is limited to in-frame clones, with some not included. The DNA was the basis for D and trimming; V, J and clone size are from that table. The profile shows just over 150,000 clones, approximately 80% of them singletons. Sequencing was performed on peripheral blood. The TCR originated in a woman between 50 and 59 years old with acute or convalescent COVID-19.

CDR3: CASSPPRGQGSYGYTF. DNA of the CDR3: TGTGCCAGCAGCCCCCCGAGGGGACAGGGCTCCTATGGCTACACCTTC. The rearrangement uses TRBV7-2 and TRBJ1-2; 9 bases match TRBD1. With 5 bases clipped from V and 4 bases from J, the junction kept 11 bases outside the gene matches. The germline V gene encodes CDR1 SGHTA and CDR2 FQGNSA. CDR3 length: 16 residues.